The 10 T cell receptor beta chains below were found in one sample sequenced in a study of blood T cell repertoires in COVID-19. Repertoires were generated with immunoSEQ multiplex PCR, while TCRdb's copy carries only in-frame clones and drops some. This table holds a few hundred thousand clones, 84% found once. The sample consisted of peripheral blood. These receptors were collected from a woman older than 75 with active or convalescent COVID-19.

V and J are TRBV23-1 and TRBJ1-1, with 7 positions matching TRBD1. TRBV23-1 is placed among ORFs of uncertain function. The trim removed 0 bases at V and 4 bases at J, leaving 5 bases unmatched. The CDR3 runs 15 residues. CDR3 coding DNA: TGCGCCAGCAGTCAATCGATTGAGGGGGCCACTGAAGCTTTCTTT. Amino acids: CASSQSIEGATEAFF.

J is TRBJ2-3 and V is TRBV6-6; unclear D gene. V was trimmed by 7 bases and J by 6 bases, leaving 17 bases between them. Germline assignment: CDR1 MNHNY and CDR2 SVGAGI (reference sequence). The CDR3 runs 14 residues. Written as DNA, the CDR3 is TGTGCCAGCACCCTAGGTAATCGTTTGGATACGCAGTATTTT. Residues: CASTLGNRLDTQYF.

In its sample, this clone was seen a few times. The rearrangement links TRBV27 to TRBJ2-3; 11 positions match TRBD2. Germline V gene sequence: CDR1 MNHEY, CDR2 SMNVEV (reference sequence). V dropped 4 bases and J dropped 4; count of bases not matched to a gene: 7. CDR3 size: 16 residues. As DNA, the CDR3 is TGTGCCAGCAGTTCTCGTAGCGGGAGGGCCGCAGATACGCAGTATTTT. Translation gives CASSSRSGRAADTQYF.

The chain combines TRBV19 with TRBJ1-1, with 9 positions matching TRBD1. V lost 4 bases to trimming and J lost 3 bases; unmatched junction nucleotides: 9. CDR3 length: 16 residues. The V gene's germline CDR1 is LNHDA and CDR2 SQIVND (reference sequence). CDR3 sequence: CASSTGTGRGDTEAFF. The CDR3 DNA is TGTGCCAGTAGTACCGGGACAGGGAGAGGCGACACTGAAGCTTTCTTT.

The rearrangement uses TRBV19 and TRBJ2-1; no firm D call. Between the trimmed V and J ends, which lost 1 base and 9 bases, there was a span of 10 bases. The CDR3 totals 13 residues. CDR1 is LNHDA and CDR2 is SQIVND in the germline V gene (reference sequence). The chain's CDR3 is CASSIGLVAEQFF. CDR3 coding DNA: TGTGCCAGTAGTATAGGTCTGGTGGCTGAGCAGTTCTTC.

The genes are TRBV5-1 and TRBJ1-3; D call uncertain. The CDR3 totals 12 residues. With 4 bases removed from V and 3 bases from J, the gap between germline ends came to 5 bases. Germline CDR1 SGHRS, CDR2 YFSETQ. CDR3 amino acids: CASSADGNTIYF. CDR3 nucleotide sequence: TGCGCCAGCAGCGCGGATGGAAACACCATATATTTT.

The chain employs TRBV3-1 (or the pseudogene TRBV3-2) and TRBJ2-5; 11 nucleotides match TRBD2. Trimming took 1 base from V and 4 from J; bases not matched to a gene: 5. The CDR3 is 16 amino acids. The germline V gene has CDR1 LGHDT and CDR2 YNNKEL (reference sequence). The CDR3 DNA follows: TGTGCCAGCAGCCAAGTTACTAGCGGGGGTGTAGAGACCCAGTACTTC. This encodes CASSQVTSGGVETQYF.

This chain joins TRBV7-9 and TRBJ1-6; D not certain. CDR3 size: 19 residues. V was pared by 2 bases and J by 8 bases, with 25 bases between. The germline V gene encodes CDR1 SEHNR and CDR2 FQNEAQ (reference sequence). The CDR3 region is CASSLSVWAGRTRDSPLHF. CDR3 coding DNA: TGTGCCAGCAGCTTATCGGTCTGGGCAGGCCGCACGAGGGATTCACCCCTCCACTTT.

V is TRBV5-1 and J is TRBJ1-1, with a tentative D call TRBD1 (5 bases). Germline CDR1 and CDR2: SGHRS and YFSETQ. The V end lost 4 bases, the J end lost 2 bases, and 15 bases lay between the germline ends. CDR3 length: 15 residues. CDR3 nucleotide sequence: TGCGCCAGCAGCCCGGGAGGGGCCGTAAACACTGAAGCTTTCTTT. This codes for CASSPGGAVNTEAFF.

This chain connects TRBV5-4 to TRBJ2-2; 7 nucleotides match TRBD1. CDR1 and CDR2 from the germline V gene are SGHNT and YYREEE (reference sequence). The CDR3 is 15 residues long. The V and J ends lost 5 bases and 2 bases, in that order; junction bases with no gene match: 6. The CDR3 here is CASSPGQINTGELFF. DNA of the CDR3: TGTGCCAGCAGTCCGGGACAGATAAACACCGGGGAGCTGTTTTTT. The whole variable domain, filled in from reference TRBV5-4 and TRBJ2-2, reads ETGVTQSPTHLIKTRGQQVTLRCSSQSGHNTVSWYQQALGQGPQFIFQYYREEENGRGNFPPRFSGLQFPNYSSELNVNALELDDSALYLCASSPGQINTGELFFGEGSRLTVL.